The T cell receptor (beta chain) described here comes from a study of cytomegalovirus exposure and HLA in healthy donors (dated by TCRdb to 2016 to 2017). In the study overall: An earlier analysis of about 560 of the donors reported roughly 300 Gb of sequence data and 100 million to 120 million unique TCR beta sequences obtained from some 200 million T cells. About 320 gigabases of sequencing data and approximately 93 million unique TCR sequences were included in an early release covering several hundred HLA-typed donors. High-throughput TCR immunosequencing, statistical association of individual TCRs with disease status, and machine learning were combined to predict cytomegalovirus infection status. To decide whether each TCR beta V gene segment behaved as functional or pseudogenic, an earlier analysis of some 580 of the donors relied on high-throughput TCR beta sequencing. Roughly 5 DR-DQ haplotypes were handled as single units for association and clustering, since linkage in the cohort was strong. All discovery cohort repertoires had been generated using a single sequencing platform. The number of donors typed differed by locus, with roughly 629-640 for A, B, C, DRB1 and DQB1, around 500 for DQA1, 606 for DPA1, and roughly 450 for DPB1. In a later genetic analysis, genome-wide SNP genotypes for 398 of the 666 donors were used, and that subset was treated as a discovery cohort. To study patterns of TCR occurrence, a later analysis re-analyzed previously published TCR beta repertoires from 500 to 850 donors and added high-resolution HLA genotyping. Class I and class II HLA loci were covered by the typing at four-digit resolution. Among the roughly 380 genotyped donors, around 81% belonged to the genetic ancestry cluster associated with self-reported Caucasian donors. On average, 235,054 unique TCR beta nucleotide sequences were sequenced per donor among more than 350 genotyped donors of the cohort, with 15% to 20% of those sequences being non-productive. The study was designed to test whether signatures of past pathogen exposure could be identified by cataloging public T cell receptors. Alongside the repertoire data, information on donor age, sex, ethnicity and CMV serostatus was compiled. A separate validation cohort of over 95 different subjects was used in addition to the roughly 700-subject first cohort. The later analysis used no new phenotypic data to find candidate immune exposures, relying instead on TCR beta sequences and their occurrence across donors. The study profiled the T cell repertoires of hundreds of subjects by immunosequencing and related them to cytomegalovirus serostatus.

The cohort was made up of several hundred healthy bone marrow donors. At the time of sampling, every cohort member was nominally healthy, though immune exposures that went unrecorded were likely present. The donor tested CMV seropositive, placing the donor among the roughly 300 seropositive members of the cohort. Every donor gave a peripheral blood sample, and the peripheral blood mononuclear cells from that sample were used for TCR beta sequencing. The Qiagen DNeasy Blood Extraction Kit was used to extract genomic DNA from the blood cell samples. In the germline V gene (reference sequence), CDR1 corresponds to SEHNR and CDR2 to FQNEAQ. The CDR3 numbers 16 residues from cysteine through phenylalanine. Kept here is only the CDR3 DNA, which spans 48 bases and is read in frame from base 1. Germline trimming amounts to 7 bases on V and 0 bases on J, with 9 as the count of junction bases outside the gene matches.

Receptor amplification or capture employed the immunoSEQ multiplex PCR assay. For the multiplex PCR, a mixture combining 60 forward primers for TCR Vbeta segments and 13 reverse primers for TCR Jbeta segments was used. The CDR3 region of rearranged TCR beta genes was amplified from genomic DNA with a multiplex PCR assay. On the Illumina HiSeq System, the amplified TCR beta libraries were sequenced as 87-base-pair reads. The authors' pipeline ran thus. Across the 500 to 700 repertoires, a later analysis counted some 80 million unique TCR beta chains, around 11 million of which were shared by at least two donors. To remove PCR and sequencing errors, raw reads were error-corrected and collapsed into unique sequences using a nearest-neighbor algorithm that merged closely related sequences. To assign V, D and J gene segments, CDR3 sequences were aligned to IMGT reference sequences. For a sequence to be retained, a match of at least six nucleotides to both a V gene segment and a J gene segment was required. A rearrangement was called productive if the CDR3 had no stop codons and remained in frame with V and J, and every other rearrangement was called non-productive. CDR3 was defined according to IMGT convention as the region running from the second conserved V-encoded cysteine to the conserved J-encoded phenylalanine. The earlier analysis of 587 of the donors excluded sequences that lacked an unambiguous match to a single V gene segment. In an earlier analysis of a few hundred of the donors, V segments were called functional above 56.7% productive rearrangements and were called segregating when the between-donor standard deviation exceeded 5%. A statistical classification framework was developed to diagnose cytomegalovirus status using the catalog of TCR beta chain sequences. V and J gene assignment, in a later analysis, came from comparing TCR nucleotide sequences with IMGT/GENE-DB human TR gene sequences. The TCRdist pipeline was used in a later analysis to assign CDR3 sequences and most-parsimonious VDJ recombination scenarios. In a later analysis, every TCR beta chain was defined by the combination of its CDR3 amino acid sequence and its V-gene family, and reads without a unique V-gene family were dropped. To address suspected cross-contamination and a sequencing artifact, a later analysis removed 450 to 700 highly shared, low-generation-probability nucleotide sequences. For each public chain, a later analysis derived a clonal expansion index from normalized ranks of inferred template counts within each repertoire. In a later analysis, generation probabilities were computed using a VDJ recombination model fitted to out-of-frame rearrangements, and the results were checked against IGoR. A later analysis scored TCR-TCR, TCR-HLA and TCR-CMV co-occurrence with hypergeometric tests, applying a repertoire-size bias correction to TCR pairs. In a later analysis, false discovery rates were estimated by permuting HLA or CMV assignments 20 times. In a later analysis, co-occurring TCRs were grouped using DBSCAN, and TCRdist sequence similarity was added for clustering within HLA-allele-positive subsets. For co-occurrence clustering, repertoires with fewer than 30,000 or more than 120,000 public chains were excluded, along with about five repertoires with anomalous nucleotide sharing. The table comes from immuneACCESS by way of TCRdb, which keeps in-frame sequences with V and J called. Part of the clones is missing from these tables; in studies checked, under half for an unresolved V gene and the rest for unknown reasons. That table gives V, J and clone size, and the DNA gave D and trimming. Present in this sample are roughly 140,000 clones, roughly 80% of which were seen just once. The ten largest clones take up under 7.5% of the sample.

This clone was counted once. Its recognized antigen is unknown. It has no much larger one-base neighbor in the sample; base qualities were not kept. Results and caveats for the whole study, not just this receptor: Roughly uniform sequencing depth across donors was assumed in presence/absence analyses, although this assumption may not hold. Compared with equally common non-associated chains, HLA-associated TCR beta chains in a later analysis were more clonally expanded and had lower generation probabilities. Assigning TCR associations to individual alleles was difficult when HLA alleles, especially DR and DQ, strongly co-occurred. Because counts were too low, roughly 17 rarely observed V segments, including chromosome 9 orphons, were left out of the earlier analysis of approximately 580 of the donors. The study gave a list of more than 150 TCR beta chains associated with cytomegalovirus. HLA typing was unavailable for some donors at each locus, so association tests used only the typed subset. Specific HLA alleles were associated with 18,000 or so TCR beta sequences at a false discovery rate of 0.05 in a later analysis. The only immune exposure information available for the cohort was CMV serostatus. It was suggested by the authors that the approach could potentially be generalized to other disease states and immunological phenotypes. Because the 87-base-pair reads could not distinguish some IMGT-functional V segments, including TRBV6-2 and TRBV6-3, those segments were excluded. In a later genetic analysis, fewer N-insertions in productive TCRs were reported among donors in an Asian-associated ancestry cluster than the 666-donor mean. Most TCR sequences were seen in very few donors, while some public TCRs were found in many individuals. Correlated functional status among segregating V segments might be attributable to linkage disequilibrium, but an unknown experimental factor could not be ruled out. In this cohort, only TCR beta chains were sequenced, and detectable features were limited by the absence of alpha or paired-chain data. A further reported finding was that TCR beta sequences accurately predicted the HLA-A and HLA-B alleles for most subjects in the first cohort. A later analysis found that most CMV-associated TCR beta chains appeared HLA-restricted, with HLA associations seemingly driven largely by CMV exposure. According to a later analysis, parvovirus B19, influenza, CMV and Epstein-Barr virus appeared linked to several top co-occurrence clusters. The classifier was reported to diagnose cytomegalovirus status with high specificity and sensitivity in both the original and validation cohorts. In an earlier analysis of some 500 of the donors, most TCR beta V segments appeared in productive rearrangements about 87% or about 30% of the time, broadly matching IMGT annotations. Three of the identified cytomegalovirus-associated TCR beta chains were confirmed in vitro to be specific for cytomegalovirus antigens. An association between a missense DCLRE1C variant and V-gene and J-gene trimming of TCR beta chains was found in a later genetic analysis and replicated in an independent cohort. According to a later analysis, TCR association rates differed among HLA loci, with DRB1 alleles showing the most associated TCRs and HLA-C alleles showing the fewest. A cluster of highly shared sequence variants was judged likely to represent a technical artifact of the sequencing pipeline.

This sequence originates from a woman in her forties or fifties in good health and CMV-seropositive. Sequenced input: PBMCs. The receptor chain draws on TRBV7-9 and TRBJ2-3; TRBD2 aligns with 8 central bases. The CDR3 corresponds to CASTRRGEISTDTQYF. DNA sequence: TGTGCCAGCACCAGGCGGGGGGAAATTAGCACAGATACGCAGTATTTT.